These 19 T cell receptor beta chains were all obtained from the same sample, sequenced in a study of T cell changes during pregnancy in multiple sclerosis. Produced via immunoSEQ multiplex PCR; TCRdb's table is partial and in-frame only. Here the sample spans approximately 30,000 clones, approximately 88% being singletons. This specimen consisted of CD4+ T cells from peripheral blood mononuclear cells, obtained in the first trimester of pregnancy. These receptor sequences come from a female donor in good health, enrolled as a control in a pregnancy study.

V is TRBV15 and J is TRBJ2-5; tentative D call: TRBD2 (6 bases). CDR3 length: 15 residues. The germline V and J ends were trimmed by 0 bases and 5 bases, with 13 bases remaining between them. The germline V gene has CDR1 LNHNV and CDR2 YYDKDF (reference sequence). CDR3 DNA: TGTGCCACCAGCAGAGACCGGCGGGGTTCGGAGACCCAGTACTTC. It yields the protein CATSRDRRGSETQYF.

The rearrangement uses TRBV7-6 and TRBJ1-1, with a possible D match to TRBD1 (5 bases). Germline-derived CDR1 and CDR2 are SGHVS and FNYEAQ. V lost 1 base and J 0 bases, leaving 9 bases between the germline ends. This CDR3 contains 15 residues. The CDR3 sequence is CASSLVPGMNTEAFF. For the CDR3, the DNA is TGTGCCAGCAGCTTAGTACCAGGGATGAACACTGAAGCTTTCTTT.

This chain joins TRBV5-6 and TRBJ1-2; a possible D gene is TRBD1 (6 bases). The CDR3 is 18 residues long. Germline CDR1 reads SGHDT; CDR2 reads YYEEEE. V lost 2 bases and J 2 bases, leaving 22 bases between the germline ends. The CDR3 DNA sequence: TGTGCCAGCAGCTTTACGGGGGGCGCACAGGGCCGGAACTATGGCTACACCTTC. This sequence encodes CASSFTGGAQGRNYGYTF.

The chain combines TRBV7-8 with TRBJ1-5; the D is unclear. Deletions cut 1 base from V and 7 bases from J, with 11 bases between. This CDR3 has 14 residues. The V gene's germline CDR1 is SGHVS and CDR2 FQNEAQ. CDR3 sequence: CASSLGVEEQPQHF. Here the CDR3 DNA reads TGTGCCAGCAGCTTAGGGGTGGAGGAACAGCCCCAGCATTTT. The full variable domain, with the rest looked up from reference TRBV7-8 and TRBJ1-5, is GAGVSQSPRYKVAKRGQDVALRCDPISGHVSLFWYQQALGQGPEFLTYFQNEAQLDKSGLPSDRFFAERPEGSVSTLKIQRTQQEDSAVYLCASSLGVEEQPQHFGDGTRLSIL.

The chain has TRBV18 and TRBJ2-5; 10 positions match TRBD2. The V segment lost 3 bases and the J segment 5 bases; nucleotides outside the gene matches: 3. This CDR3 spans 14 amino acids. Germline CDR1 and CDR2: KGHSH and LQKENI. The CDR3 DNA reads as TGTGCCAGCTCACCGGCGACTAGCGGGGAGACCCAGTACTTC. Translation gives CASSPATSGETQYF.

V is TRBV6-5 and J is TRBJ1-1; maybe TRBD1 (6 bases). This CDR3 region has 14 residues. The V and J ends lost 6 bases and 5 bases respectively, with 16 bases between them. CDR1 and CDR2 from the germline V gene are MNHEY and SVGAGI. The CDR3 loop reads CASSSIGGRTEAFF. For the CDR3, the DNA is TGTGCCAGCAGCTCCATAGGGGGTAGGACTGAAGCTTTCTTT.

This clone has only a few counts. CDR3 sequence (DNA): TGTGCCAGCAGCTTATCTGTTTACGAGCAGTACTTC. Its protein product is CASSLSVYEQYF. The rearrangement joins TRBV7-8 to TRBJ2-7, with no clear D. The CDR3 is 12 amino acids. CDR1 is SGHVS and CDR2 is FQNEAQ in the germline V gene. V was clipped by 2 bases and J by 4 bases, with 6 bases between them.

The chain is built from TRBV9 and TRBJ2-3; perhaps TRBD1 as D (5 bases). Germline CDR1 is SGDLS and CDR2 is YYNGEE. This CDR3 has 17 amino acids. V gave up 2 bases and J gave up 4 bases, with 20 bases separating them. The CDR3 nucleotides read TGTGCCAGCAGCGTGGGGCTGACCTTCCAGCGCTCAGATACGCAGTATTTT. Translating it yields CASSVGLTFQRSDTQYF.

The J gene is TRBJ2-5, the V gene TRBV4-1; 8 bases are shared with TRBD2. The CDR3 has 18 residues. Germline CDR1 MGHRA, CDR2 YSYEKL. J was trimmed by 3 bases and V by 5 bases; bases with no gene match: 17. CDR3 sequence reads: CASSEGLNAGGLKETQYF. The CDR3 DNA sequence: TGCGCCAGCAGCGAGGGGTTAAATGCGGGGGGCCTAAAAGAGACCCAGTACTTC.

The chain uses TRBV5-1 and TRBJ2-2; TRBD1 is a possible D gene (7 bases). Trimming cost V 1 base and J 2 bases, with 12 bases left between them. The germline CDR1 and CDR2 sequences are SGHRS and YFSETQ. This CDR3 has 16 amino acids. This CDR3 reads CASSLNGGGNTGELFF. The CDR3 region has the DNA TGCGCCAGCAGCTTGAACGGAGGGGGCAACACCGGGGAGCTGTTTTTT.

The rearrangement joins TRBV6-6 to TRBJ1-5; no firm D call. Germline V gene data show CDR1 as MNHNY and CDR2 as SVGAGI (reference sequence). This CDR3 contains 16 residues. Trimming took 1 base from V and 0 from J, leaving 10 bases between them. CDR3 nucleotide sequence: TGTGCCAGCAGTTACTGGAGACTCGATAGCAATCAGCCCCAGCATTTT. This sequence encodes CASSYWRLDSNQPQHF.

CDR3 in DNA: TGTGCCAGCAGTGGCAGGACAGAATACGACCATGAAAAACTGTTTTTT. Amino acids: CASSGRTEYDHEKLFF. This rearrangement joins TRBV25-1 to TRBJ1-4; D might be TRBD1 (6 bases). Trimming removed 4 bases from V and 6 bases from J, with 18 bases in between. This CDR3 has 16 amino acids. CDR1 and CDR2 from the germline V gene are MGHDK and SYGVNS.

This sequence joins TRBV4-3 and TRBJ2-6; the D gene is possibly TRBD1 (6 bases). CDR1 and CDR2 from the germline V gene are LGHNA and YSLEER. The CDR3 is 18 residues long. Trimming removed 2 bases from V and 4 bases from J, with 18 bases in between. For the CDR3, the DNA is TGCGCCAGCAGCCAAACCCAGGGGAACCTGGGGGGGGCCAACGTCCTGACTTTC. Residues: CASSQTQGNLGGANVLTF.

The chain couples TRBV11-2 to TRBJ2-1; 11 nucleotides agree with TRBD2. V was clipped by 6 bases and J by 5 bases; unmatched bases: 9. Germline CDR1 SGHAT, CDR2 FQNNGV. This CDR3 is 16 amino acids long. CDR3 coding DNA: TGTGCCAGCAGACCAACTAGCGGGAGTAGCCACAATGAGCAGTTCTTC. Amino acids: CASRPTSGSSHNEQFF.

The chain joins TRBV5-4 to TRBJ2-5; 8 nucleotides align to TRBD1. V was clipped by 0 bases and J by 5 bases; unmatched bases: 0. Germline CDR1 is SGHNT and CDR2 is YYREEE (reference sequence). The CDR3 loop spans 13 amino acids. The CDR3 loop is CASSLDRGETQYF. The DNA of the CDR3 is TGTGCCAGCAGCTTGGACAGGGGGGAGACCCAGTACTTC.

The chain links TRBV28 to TRBJ2-3; no clear D gene. The ends were cut back, 3 bases at V and 8 bases at J, with 6 bases in the middle. Germline CDR1 is MDHEN and CDR2 is SYDVKM. This CDR3 contains 11 residues. The CDR3 DNA reads as TGTGCCAGCAGTTTCGGGTTTACGCAGTATTTT. Translated: CASSFGFTQYF.

The sample holds a few counts of this clone. This chain uses TRBV18 with TRBJ2-5, with D possibly being TRBD2 (5 bases). This CDR3 spans 14 amino acids. Germline lookup yields CDR1 KGHSH and CDR2 LQKENI. Between the trimmed V and J ends, which lost 6 bases and 2 bases, there was a span of 13 bases. DNA of the CDR3: TGTGCCAGCTCTCCCGGACTGATACAAGAGACCCAGTACTTC. Protein product: CASSPGLIQETQYF.

The chain has TRBV30 and TRBJ2-3, with 9 bases aligning to TRBD2. This CDR3 is 16 amino acids long. CDR1 GTSNPN and CDR2 SVGIG come from the germline V gene (reference sequence). Germline trimming cut 2 bases from V and 5 bases from J; bases unmatched to any gene: 11. DNA for the CDR3: TGTGCCTGGAGTTTCTCTGGCGGGAGGGCCGGAGATACGCAGTATTTT. This gives the protein CAWSFSGGRAGDTQYF. Drawing the rest from reference TRBV30 and TRBJ2-3, the complete variable domain is SQTIHQWPATLVQPVGSPLSLECTVEGTSNPNLYWYRQAAGRGLQLLFYSVGIGQISSEVPQNLSASRPQDRQFILSSKKLLLSDSGFYLCAWSFSGGRAGDTQYFGPGTRLTVL.

Of note for this clone: A read error may account for a junction end that differs from germline. The chain recombines TRBV4-3 with TRBJ2-2, with D tentatively TRBD2 (5 bases). The CDR3 consists of 14 residues. Germline assignment: CDR1 LGHNA and CDR2 YSLEER. The CDR3 DNA reads as TGCGCCAACAGCCAAGTCGGAGGTACCGGGGAGCTGTTTTTT. Protein sequence: CANSQVGGTGELFF.